The sequence of this T cell receptor beta chain was determined in a study of T cell changes during pregnancy in multiple sclerosis. Sequenced by immunoSEQ multiplex PCR; TCRdb stores in-frame clones only, minus some. Seen here are roughly 24,000 clones, about 83% observed once, and the top ten hold approximately 7.6%. V shed 4 bases and J 0 bases; nucleotides not matched to a gene: 0. Germline CDR1 is MRHNA and CDR2 is SNTAGT. The CDR3 has 14 residues. This sequence originates from a female donor with multiple sclerosis, enrolled in a pregnancy study. Specimen: CD8+ T cells from peripheral blood mononuclear cells, collected before pregnancy. The chain employs TRBV6-4 and TRBJ2-3, with 8 positions matching TRBD2. This chain's CDR3 is CASSAGGSTDTQYF. In DNA form, the CDR3 reads TGTGCCAGCAGTGCGGGAGGGAGCACAGATACGCAGTATTTT.